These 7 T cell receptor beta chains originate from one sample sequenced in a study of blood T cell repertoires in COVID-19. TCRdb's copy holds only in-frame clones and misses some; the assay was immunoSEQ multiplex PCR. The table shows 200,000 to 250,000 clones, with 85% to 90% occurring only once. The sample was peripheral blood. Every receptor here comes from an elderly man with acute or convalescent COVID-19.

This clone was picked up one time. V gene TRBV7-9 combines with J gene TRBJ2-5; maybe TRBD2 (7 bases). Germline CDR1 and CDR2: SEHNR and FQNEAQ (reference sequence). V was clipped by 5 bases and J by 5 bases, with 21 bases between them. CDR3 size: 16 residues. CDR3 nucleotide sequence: TGTGCCAGCAGCCCCCGTGGGGGGGGCGGAGGGGAGACCCAGTACTTC. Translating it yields CASSPRGGGGGETQYF.

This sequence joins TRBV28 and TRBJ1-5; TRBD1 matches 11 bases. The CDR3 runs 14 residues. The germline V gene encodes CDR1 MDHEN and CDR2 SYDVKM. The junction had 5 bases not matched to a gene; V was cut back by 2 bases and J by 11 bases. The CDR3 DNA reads TGTGCCAGCAGTTTAGGACAGGGGGCAGGGGCCCAGCATTTT. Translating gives CASSLGQGAGAQHF.

CDR3 amino acids: CASSPPNGVSDEQFF. DNA of the CDR3: TGTGCCAGCTCACCACCGAATGGAGTTTCCGATGAGCAGTTCTTC. The chain has TRBV18 and TRBJ2-1; D remains ambiguous. Looked up from germline, CDR1 is KGHSH and CDR2 is LQKENI. The CDR3 spans 15 residues. Between the trimmed V and J ends, which lost 0 bases and 8 bases, there was a span of 14 bases.

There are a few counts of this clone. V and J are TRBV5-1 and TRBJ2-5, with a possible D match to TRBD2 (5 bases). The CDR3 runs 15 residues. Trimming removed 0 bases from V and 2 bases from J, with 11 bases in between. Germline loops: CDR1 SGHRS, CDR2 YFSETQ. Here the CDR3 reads CASSLDIPGQETQYF. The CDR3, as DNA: TGCGCCAGCAGCTTGGACATTCCGGGGCAAGAGACCCAGTACTTC.

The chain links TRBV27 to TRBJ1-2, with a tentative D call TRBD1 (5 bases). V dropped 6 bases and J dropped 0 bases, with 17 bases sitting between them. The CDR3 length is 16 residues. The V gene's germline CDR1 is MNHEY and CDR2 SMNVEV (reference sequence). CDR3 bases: TGTGCCAGCAGCATGGGAGGGACGACCGCTAACTATGGCTACACCTTC. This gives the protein CASSMGGTTANYGYTF.

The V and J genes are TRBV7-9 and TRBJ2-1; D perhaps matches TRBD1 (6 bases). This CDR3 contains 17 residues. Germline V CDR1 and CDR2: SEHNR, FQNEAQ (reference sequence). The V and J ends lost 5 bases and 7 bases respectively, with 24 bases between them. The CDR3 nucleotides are TGTGCCAGCAGCCGCCTTGGTGGTACCGGGACACGGAATGAGCAGTTCTTC. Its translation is CASSRLGGTGTRNEQFF.

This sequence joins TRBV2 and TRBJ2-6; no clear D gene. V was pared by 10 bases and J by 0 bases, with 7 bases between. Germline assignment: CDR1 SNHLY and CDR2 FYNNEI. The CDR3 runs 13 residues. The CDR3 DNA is TGTGCCACCCTATACTCTGGGGCCAACGTCCTGACTTTC. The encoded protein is CATLYSGANVLTF. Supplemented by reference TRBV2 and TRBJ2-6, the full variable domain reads EPEVTQTPSHQVTQMGQEVILRCVPISNHLYFYWYRQILGQKVEFLVSFYNNEISEKSEIFDDQFSVERPDGSNFTLKIRSTKLEDSAMYFCATLYSGANVLTFGAGSRLTVL.